Presented here are 3 T cell receptor beta chains from one specimen sequenced in a study of regulatory T cells in long-lasting Graves disease. Time point described: persistent/refractory GD, antithyroid drugs over 5 years with positive TRAb. Following extraction of RNA from PBMCs, that RNA was used to make the TCR library. For TCR beta, libraries came from iRepertoire HTBI primers and Arm-PCR of CDR3 regions. TCRdb reprocessed the multiplex PCR reads via MiXCR and lists one record per CDR3 protein. The table lists about 470,000 distinct CDR3 sequences, less than 25% of them singletons. The input for sequencing was peripheral blood mononuclear cells (PBMCs), taken when the disease was refractory, from a patient treated with antithyroid drugs. The receptors derive from a female donor with Graves disease.

This clonotype was seen more than once but under ten times. The CDR3 loop reads CASSHRQGNSPLHF. For the CDR3, the DNA is TGTGCCAGTAGTCACCGACAGGGTAATTCACCCCTCCACTTT. This sequence joins TRBV19 and TRBJ1-6; 7 nucleotides match TRBD1. CDR1 is LNHDA and CDR2 is SQIVND in the germline V gene (reference sequence). The length of the CDR3 is 14 residues. J gave up 6 bases and V 5 bases, and 4 bases lay outside the gene matches.

The sample holds many counts of this clonotype. The chain uses TRBV6-9 and TRBJ2-5, with 7 nucleotides matching TRBD1. Germline CDR1 MNHGY, CDR2 SVAAGI. V lost 3 bases to trimming and J lost 7 bases; unmatched junction nucleotides: 14. CDR3 length: 16 amino acids. The CDR3 here is CASSYLIADRAGTQYF. The DNA of the CDR3 is TGTGCCAGCAGTTACCTTATCGCCGACAGGGCAGGGACCCAGTACTTC.

This clonotype was detected a few times. The chain employs TRBV7-9 and TRBJ1-2, with TRBD1 matching 7 bases. This CDR3 spans 16 amino acids. In germline, CDR1 is SEHNR, CDR2 FQNEAQ (reference sequence). After removal of 5 bases from V and 3 bases from J, the junction contained 12 bases not matched to a gene. The CDR3 bases are TGTGCCAGCAGCCGAACCGGCGGACAGGAATACTATGGCTACACCTTC. Its protein product is CASSRTGGQEYYGYTF.